The 12 T cell receptor beta chains given below trace back to one sample, sequenced in a study of cytomegalovirus exposure and HLA in healthy donors. This PCR relied on a set of 60 Vbeta primers and 13 Jbeta primers. TCRdb's copy holds only in-frame clones and misses some; the assay was immunoSEQ multiplex PCR. In the table there are some 52,000 clones, approximately 70% of which are singletons. Sequenced: PBMCs. Every receptor here comes from a man aged 18 to 30 in good health and CMV-seronegative.

This sequence joins TRBV27 and TRBJ2-3; 9 bases fit TRBD2. CDR1 is MNHEY, CDR2 SMNVEV, per germline (reference sequence). With V trimmed by 8 bases and J by 5 bases, 11 bases remained unmatched. This CDR3 is built from 15 residues. Here the CDR3 reads CASRLAGARGDTQYF. The CDR3 DNA reads TGTGCCAGCCGATTAGCGGGAGCCCGCGGAGATACGCAGTATTTT.

The chain uses TRBV6-5 and TRBJ2-1; 12 bases are shared with TRBD2. The CDR3 length is 14 residues. Per germline, CDR1 MNHEY and CDR2 SVGAGI. The ends lost 5 bases at V and 12 bases at J; junction bases unmatched: 8. This CDR3 is CASSVASGRGWQFF. The CDR3 nucleotides read TGTGCCAGCAGTGTGGCTAGCGGGAGGGGGTGGCAGTTCTTC.

The V gene is TRBV20-1, the J gene TRBJ1-1, with D unclear. The V end lost 4 bases, the J end lost 10 bases, and 10 bases lay between the germline ends. Germline V CDR1 and CDR2: DFQATT, SNEGSKA (reference sequence). CDR3 size: 10 residues. CDR3 in DNA: TGCAGTGCTATACCCCCGCGAGCTTTCTTT. Protein sequence: CSAIPPRAFF.

This chain links TRBV4-1 with TRBJ2-7, with D possibly matching TRBD2 (5 bases). Deletions cut 1 base from V and 1 base from J, with 11 bases between. Germline-derived CDR1 and CDR2 are MGHRA and YSYEKL. The CDR3 spans 15 residues. CDR3 sequence reads: CASSQAPGNSYEQYF. The CDR3 bases are TGCGCCAGCAGCCAAGCCCCCGGGAATTCCTACGAGCAGTACTTC.

This chain connects TRBV2 to TRBJ2-7, with TRBD2 as a possible D gene (6 bases). The CDR3 is 15 residues long. Germline lookup yields CDR1 SNHLY and CDR2 FYNNEI. The germline V and J ends were trimmed by 4 bases and 0 bases, with 13 bases remaining between them. The CDR3 loop reads CASSGQRASSYEQYF. The CDR3 region has the DNA TGTGCCAGCAGTGGACAGCGGGCCAGCTCCTACGAGCAGTACTTC.

The CDR3 region has the DNA TGCGCCAGCAGCCAAGTGAAAGCATCTAACTATGGCTACACCTTC. Its translation is CASSQVKASNYGYTF. The chain has TRBV4-3 and TRBJ1-2; D gene ambiguous. The germline CDR1 and CDR2 sequences are LGHNA and YSLEER. V lost 1 base and J 0 bases, leaving 9 bases between the germline ends. The CDR3 has 15 residues.

In DNA, the CDR3 is TGCAGCGTTGAGTGGGGCGGGACGGTCAATGAGCAGTTCTTC. This encodes CSVEWGGTVNEQFF. This chain uses TRBV29-1 with TRBJ2-1, with D perhaps matching TRBD2 (6 bases). Per the germline V gene, CDR1 is SQVTM and CDR2 is ANQGSEA. Between the trimmed V and J ends, which lost 3 bases and 6 bases, there was a span of 15 bases. The CDR3 runs 14 residues.

This chain connects TRBV30 to TRBJ1-1, with a tentative D call TRBD1 (6 bases). Per the germline V gene, CDR1 is GTSNPN and CDR2 is SVGIG (reference sequence). V lost 4 bases and J lost 1, with 7 bases in between. The CDR3 has 12 residues. CDR3 residues: CAWIGGNTEAFF. DNA of the CDR3: TGTGCCTGGATAGGGGGGAACACTGAAGCTTTCTTT.

The chain combines TRBV2 with TRBJ2-7; D not resolved. Germline lookup yields CDR1 SNHLY and CDR2 FYNNEI. V lost 4 bases, J lost 6 bases, and 7 bases lay in between. This CDR3 contains 11 residues. This CDR3 reads CASSGGVEQYF. DNA for the CDR3: TGTGCCAGCAGTGGAGGAGTCGAGCAGTACTTC. Full variable domain (missing parts from reference TRBV2 and TRBJ2-7): EPEVTQTPSHQVTQMGQEVILRCVPISNHLYFYWYRQILGQKVEFLVSFYNNEISEKSEIFDDQFSVERPDGSNFTLKIRSTKLEDSAMYFCASSGGVEQYFGPGTRLTVT.

This rearrangement joins TRBV9 to TRBJ2-7, with 7 positions matching TRBD2. The V and J ends lost 3 bases and 2 bases, in that order; junction bases with no gene match: 5. Germline V lookup: CDR1 SGDLS, CDR2 YYNGEE. The CDR3 loop spans 14 amino acids. The DNA for the CDR3 is TGTGCCAGCAGCGCTACTAGCGTAACCTACGAGCAGTACTTC. Translating gives CASSATSVTYEQYF.

The sample holds a few counts of this clone. The chain couples TRBV19 to TRBJ1-2, with D possibly being TRBD1 (6 bases). With 3 bases removed from V and 8 bases from J, the gap between germline ends came to 10 bases. Germline V gene data show CDR1 as LNHDA and CDR2 as SQIVND (reference sequence). This CDR3 spans 12 amino acids. In DNA, the CDR3 is TGTGCCAGTAGTATTACAGGGAGAGGCTACACCTTC. Its translation is CASSITGRGYTF. Supplemented by reference TRBV19 and TRBJ1-2, the full variable domain reads DGGITQSPKYLFRKEGQNVTLSCEQNLNHDAMYWYRQDPGQGLRLIYYSQIVNDFQKGDIAEGYSVSREKKESFPLTVTSAQKNPTAFYLCASSITGRGYTFGSGTRLTVV.

This chain connects TRBV7-9 to TRBJ1-2; no clear D. The V gene's germline CDR1 is SEHNR and CDR2 FQNEAQ (reference sequence). The length of the CDR3 is 15 residues. The ends were cut back, 1 base at V and 0 bases at J, with 9 bases in the middle. The CDR3 reads CASSLGSQPNYGYTF. In nucleotides, the CDR3 is TGTGCCAGCAGCTTAGGCAGTCAACCTAACTATGGCTACACCTTC.